This T cell receptor beta chain emerged from a study of beta chain features in type 1 diabetes. The wider study: Age, gender, cell numbers and subset yield matched between patients and controls. Notes on the study in general: Whether HLA type affects TCRB rearrangement stayed undetermined in the present work. TCRB CDR3s were moderately but significantly shorter in Type 1 diabetes patients in all four CD4+ subsets. Fewer insertions but more deletions were seen at VDJ junctions in type 1 diabetes patients.

In the case of this clone: Its antigen is undetermined.

With 4 bases clipped from V and 0 bases from J, the junction kept 2 bases outside the gene matches. The germline V gene has CDR1 SEHNR and CDR2 FQNEAQ (reference sequence). The CDR3 consists of 15 residues. Purity exceeded 95% in all sorted populations. Expressed TCRB transcripts were sequenced because the isolated RNA had all been reverse transcribed beforehand. Profiling relied on immunoSEQ multiplex PCR, and the TCRdb table lists in-frame clones only, not all of them. Of some 190,000 clones in the sample, 6% to 9% were seen once. The sequence was obtained from a man younger than 35 with type 1 diabetes. Material: central memory CD4+ T cells from blood. The rearrangement uses TRBV7-9 and TRBJ1-3, with 8 nucleotides matching TRBD1. Here the CDR3 reads CASSSTGGSGNTIYF. DNA of the CDR3: TGTGCCAGCAGCTCTACAGGGGGCTCTGGAAACACCATATATTTT. The full variable domain, with the rest looked up from reference TRBV7-9 and TRBJ1-3, is DTGVSQNPRHKITKRGQNVTFRCDPISEHNRLYWYRQTLGQGPEFLTYFQNEAQLEKSRLLSDRFSAERPKGSFSTLEIQRTEQGDSAMYLCASSSTGGSGNTIYFGEGSWLTVV.